The TCR beta chain under discussion was sequenced for a study of OX40 agonist ivuxolimab in advanced cancers. Study context: While on treatment, patients had intravenous ivuxolimab at 0.01 to 10 mg/kg every 2 weeks. Previous treatment with anti-PD-1, anti-PD-L1 or anti-CTLA-4 therapy was allowed; less than 45% had received some.

Only in-frame clones appear in the TCRdb table, and some are missing; sequencing was by immunoSEQ multiplex PCR. The table records tens of thousands of clones, 75% to 90% of them present only once. The CDR3 contains 12 residues. Per the germline V gene, CDR1 is MGHRA and CDR2 is YSYEKL. V lost 4 bases and J lost 7, with 8 bases in between. As concerns this clone: What it binds is not known.

Drawing of blood for sampling happened at baseline, at cycle 4 day 1, and at cycle 7 day 1. Study findings and constraints: Individuals who were partial responders at 0.1-3.0 mg/kg had clonal expansion that ranked among the lowest.

J is TRBJ2-1 and V is TRBV4-1; maybe TRBD2 (5 bases). This clonotype was sampled from an adult with an advanced solid tumor such as melanoma, head and neck, liver or kidney cancer. This sample comprised CD4+ or CD8+ T cells sorted from blood, obtained in a trial of the OX40 agonist ivuxolimab. CDR3 protein: CASSPGRNEQFF. Written as DNA, the CDR3 is TGCGCCAGCAGCCCGGGAAGAAATGAGCAGTTCTTC.